The 25 T cell receptor beta chains in this list originate from one sample, sequenced in a study of blood T cell repertoires in COVID-19. The table came from immunoSEQ multiplex PCR; TCRdb's copy has only in-frame clones and leaves some out. The table has approximately 210,000 clones, 88% seen once. Sequencing was performed on peripheral blood. These TCRs come from a man aged 65-85 years with acute or convalescent COVID-19.

The V call is TRBV9, the J call TRBJ2-6, with D unclear. Trimming shortened V by 0 bases and J by 1 base, and 5 bases separated the two germline ends. The CDR3 has 15 amino acids. Germline CDR1 and CDR2: SGDLS and YYNGEE. CDR3 coding DNA: TGTGCCAGCAGCGTAGTCGGGTCTGGGGCCAACGTCCTGACTTTC. Its translation: CASSVVGSGANVLTF.

V and J are TRBV5-1 and TRBJ2-3; 7 bases fit TRBD1. The CDR3 sequence is 14 residues long. V lost 4 bases and J lost 8; bases outside the gene matches: 10. The germline gives CDR1 SGHRS, CDR2 YFSETQ. In DNA, the CDR3 is TGCGCCAGCAGCCAGGGACAGAGCACGGGTACGCAGTATTTT. Translating it yields CASSQGQSTGTQYF.

The rearrangement uses TRBV18 and TRBJ2-3; D gene ambiguous. The CDR3 extends over 14 amino acids. Germline CDR1 and CDR2: KGHSH and LQKENI. Trimming cost V 3 bases and J 2 bases, with 9 bases left between them. This CDR3 reads CASSPADYTDTQYF. The CDR3 bases are TGTGCCAGCTCACCCGCAGATTACACAGATACGCAGTATTTT.

The chain carries TRBV11-2 and TRBJ2-5; TRBD2 aligns across 8 bases. Germline CDR1 and CDR2: SGHAT and FQNNGV. The CDR3 totals 14 residues. Germline trimming cut 3 bases from V and 5 bases from J; bases unmatched to any gene: 5. DNA of the CDR3: TGTGCCAGCAGCTTTACGGGGGGGCGGGAGACCCAGTACTTC. Amino acids: CASSFTGGRETQYF.

This sequence joins TRBV28 and TRBJ2-1; 7 bases line up with TRBD1. The CDR3 has 16 amino acids. Per the germline V gene, CDR1 is MDHEN and CDR2 is SYDVKM. With V trimmed by 5 bases and J by 9 bases, 16 bases remained unmatched. In DNA, the CDR3 is TGTGCCAGCAGTACCAATCACAGGGGAAGGCTGGGTGAGCAGTTCTTC. Encoded protein: CASSTNHRGRLGEQFF.

CDR3 bases: TGTGCCAGTAGTATAGGGTGGGGCTTCTACGAGCAGTACTTC. Translated, it gives CASSIGWGFYEQYF. The rearrangement links TRBV19 to TRBJ2-7; perhaps TRBD1 as D (5 bases). This CDR3 region has 14 residues. The germline V gene has CDR1 LNHDA and CDR2 SQIVND (reference sequence). V was pared by 1 base and J by 3 bases, with 10 bases between.

This sequence joins TRBV28 and TRBJ2-7; 8 bases match TRBD2. Trimming cost V 4 bases and J 5 bases; bases outside gene matches: 10. CDR3 length: 15 residues. Germline values: CDR1 MDHEN, CDR2 SYDVKM. For the CDR3, the DNA is TGTGCCAGCAGTTCCGGGGGGGTAGCGGAGGACGAGCAGTACTTC. It specifies CASSSGGVAEDEQYF.

This chain uses TRBV19 with TRBJ2-3; 7 nucleotides line up with TRBD2. The junction had 10 bases not matched to a gene; V was cut back by 7 bases and J by 0 bases. The germline V gene encodes CDR1 LNHDA and CDR2 SQIVND (reference sequence). This CDR3 has 16 amino acids. The CDR3 DNA reads TGTGCCAGTAAGGGCGGGAGCCAGGTTAGCACAGATACGCAGTATTTT. As protein: CASKGGSQVSTDTQYF. Complete variable domain (other parts from reference TRBV19 and TRBJ2-3): DGGITQSPKYLFRKEGQNVTLSCEQNLNHDAMYWYRQDPGQGLRLIYYSQIVNDFQKGDIAEGYSVSREKKESFPLTVTSAQKNPTAFYLCASKGGSQVSTDTQYFGPGTRLTVL.

The V call is TRBV19, the J call TRBJ1-5; 10 positions agree with TRBD1. Germline assignment: CDR1 LNHDA and CDR2 SQIVND (reference sequence). V lost 4 bases to trimming and J lost 6 bases; unmatched junction nucleotides: 12. This CDR3 contains 17 residues. The CDR3: CASSRRQGASDSQPQHF. The CDR3 bases are TGTGCCAGTAGTAGGCGACAGGGGGCTAGTGACAGTCAGCCCCAGCATTTT.

CDR3: CASSVLDSNSPLHF. For the CDR3, the DNA is TGTGCCAGCAGCGTACTAGACAGTAATTCACCCCTCCACTTT. The rearrangement uses TRBV9 and TRBJ1-6, with D possibly being TRBD1 (5 bases). The CDR3 extends over 14 amino acids. Germline CDR1 and CDR2: SGDLS and YYNGEE. V lost 1 base and J 6 bases, leaving 8 bases between the germline ends.

The genes are TRBV5-4 and TRBJ1-1; 8 nucleotides line up with TRBD1. V lost 3 bases to trimming and J lost 3 bases; unmatched junction nucleotides: 7. CDR1 and CDR2 (germline): SGHNT, YYREEE (reference sequence). The CDR3 runs to 15 residues. CDR3: CASSSQTGVDTEAFF. The CDR3 region has the DNA TGTGCCAGCAGCTCGCAGACAGGGGTTGACACTGAAGCTTTCTTT.

This rearrangement joins TRBV7-2 to TRBJ1-1; 7 bases line up with TRBD1. The CDR3 contains 13 residues. J gave up 7 bases and V 5 bases, and 7 bases lay outside the gene matches. Germline CDR1 SGHTA, CDR2 FQGNSA. CDR3 nucleotide sequence: TGTGCCAGCAGCCAAGAACAGGGGCGTGAAGCTTTCTTT. It codes for CASSQEQGREAFF.

This rearrangement joins TRBV7-2 to TRBJ2-5; D possibly corresponds to TRBD2 (6 bases). The CDR3 length is 14 residues. Germline V gives CDR1 SGHTA, CDR2 FQGNSA. V was pared by 5 bases and J by 5 bases, with 15 bases between. As DNA, the CDR3 is TGTGCCAGCAGCAACCGAGGGGCGGGGGAGACCCAGTACTTC. Translated, it gives CASSNRGAGETQYF.

The rearrangement joins TRBV15 to TRBJ2-2; no reliable D call. The CDR3 is made up of 12 amino acids. V dropped 1 base and J dropped 7 bases, with 4 bases sitting between them. Looked up from germline, CDR1 is LNHNV and CDR2 is YYDKDF (reference sequence). This CDR3 is CATSRANGELFF. As DNA, the CDR3 is TGTGCCACCAGCAGAGCAAACGGGGAGCTGTTTTTT.

The V call is TRBV2, the J call TRBJ1-2; D is ambiguous. The CDR3 has 10 amino acids. V was trimmed by 8 bases and J by 8 bases, leaving 9 bases between them. Germline V gene lookup returns CDR1 SNHLY and CDR2 FYNNEI. Here the CDR3 reads CASGVGGYTF. CDR3 DNA: TGTGCCAGCGGTGTTGGCGGCTACACCTTC. The full variable domain, in which reference TRBV2 and TRBJ1-2 provide the parts outside the CDR3, is EPEVTQTPSHQVTQMGQEVILRCVPISNHLYFYWYRQILGQKVEFLVSFYNNEISEKSEIFDDQFSVERPDGSNFTLKIRSTKLEDSAMYFCASGVGGYTFGSGTRLTVV.

The V call is TRBV19, the J call TRBJ1-5; D may be TRBD1 (6 bases). Germline CDR1 LNHDA, CDR2 SQIVND (reference sequence). The CDR3 runs 14 residues. Deletions cut 3 bases from V and 7 bases from J, with 13 bases between. The CDR3, as DNA: TGTGCCAGTAGTATTACCTTCAGGGGACAGCCCCAGCATTTT. Its translation is CASSITFRGQPQHF.

The chain links TRBV7-9 to TRBJ1-1; maybe TRBD1 (6 bases). Deletions cut 7 bases from V and 1 base from J, with 16 bases between. In germline, CDR1 is SEHNR, CDR2 FQNEAQ (reference sequence). The CDR3 covers 15 residues. The CDR3 reads CASNPTETGNTEAFF. In nucleotides, the CDR3 is TGTGCCAGCAACCCTACGGAGACAGGGAACACTGAAGCTTTCTTT.

The chain couples TRBV7-9 to TRBJ2-1; 10 bases agree with TRBD1. Germline CDR1 reads SEHNR; CDR2 reads FQNEAQ (reference sequence). V lost 2 bases to trimming and J lost 4 bases; unmatched junction nucleotides: 5. The CDR3 spans 16 residues. The CDR3 loop reads CASSLLLGQGYNEQFF. The CDR3, as DNA: TGTGCCAGCAGCTTACTCTTGGGACAGGGGTACAATGAGCAGTTCTTC. The entire variable domain, with the rest obtained from reference TRBV7-9 and TRBJ2-1, is as follows: DTGVSQNPRHKITKRGQNVTFRCDPISEHNRLYWYRQTLGQGPEFLTYFQNEAQLEKSRLLSDRFSAERPKGSFSTLEIQRTEQGDSAMYLCASSLLLGQGYNEQFFGPGTRLTVL.

The chain couples TRBV6-5 to TRBJ1-5, with D unclear. The germline V and J ends were trimmed by 6 bases and 2 bases, with 11 bases remaining between them. Germline CDR1 is MNHEY and CDR2 is SVGAGI. The CDR3 is made up of 14 amino acids. CDR3 sequence reads: CASRALRGNQPQHF. The CDR3 DNA follows: TGTGCCAGCAGAGCTTTACGGGGCAATCAGCCCCAGCATTTT.

At least ten counts were recorded for this clone. The chain couples TRBV29-1 to TRBJ2-2; 8 bases match TRBD2. Germline CDR1 SQVTM, CDR2 ANQGSEA. V was clipped by 5 bases and J by 2 bases; unmatched bases: 10. The CDR3 runs to 16 residues. The CDR3 bases are TGCAGCGTTACAACCGGGACTAGGGTCAACACCGGGGAGCTGTTTTTT. This encodes CSVTTGTRVNTGELFF.

The rearrangement links TRBV9 to TRBJ2-1; 15 bases agree with TRBD2. The CDR3 runs 17 residues. J gave up 7 bases and V 2 bases, and 7 bases lay outside the gene matches. Germline CDR1 is SGDLS and CDR2 is YYNGEE. The CDR3 sequence is CASSVSPGLAGGNEQFF. CDR3 sequence (DNA): TGTGCCAGCAGCGTTAGCCCGGGACTAGCGGGAGGTAATGAGCAGTTCTTC.

This sequence joins TRBV9 and TRBJ2-1, with unresolved D. V dropped 0 bases and J dropped 3 bases, with 10 bases sitting between them. Germline CDR1 is SGDLS and CDR2 is YYNGEE. The CDR3 extends over 15 amino acids. CDR3 residues: CASSVDAGYYNEQFF. The DNA of the CDR3 is TGTGCCAGCAGCGTAGATGCAGGTTACTACAATGAGCAGTTCTTC.

This clone appeared a single time. The CDR3 region is CASSLEPGLAGAHPYF. DNA for the CDR3: TGCGCCAGCAGCTTGGAACCGGGACTAGCGGGAGCGCACCCTTACTTC. The J gene is TRBJ2-5, the V gene TRBV5-1; 14 bases fit TRBD2. Trimming cost V 0 bases and J 14 bases; bases outside gene matches: 12. Germline V CDR1 and CDR2: SGHRS, YFSETQ. This CDR3 spans 16 amino acids.

The rearrangement joins TRBV5-1 to TRBJ2-7; 9 nucleotides agree with TRBD2. With V trimmed by 0 bases and J by 7 bases, 14 bases remained unmatched. CDR1 is SGHRS and CDR2 is YFSETQ in the germline V gene. This CDR3 comprises 17 residues. The CDR3 here is CASSLGVAGDLAVEQYF. In DNA, the CDR3 is TGCGCCAGCAGCTTGGGGGTAGCGGGAGACCTCGCCGTTGAGCAGTACTTC.

The chain combines TRBV1 with TRBJ1-5; whether TRBD1, the table's D call, matches the DNA was not checked. TRBV1 is assigned pseudogene status. The CDR3 runs to 17 residues. Written as DNA, the CDR3 is TGCACCAGCAGCCAACACCATGGGACAGGGACGGATCAGCCCCAGCATTTT. It encodes CTSSQHHGTGTDQPQHF.